Following are 3 T cell receptor beta chains from one sample sequenced in a study of CD8 T cells in ankylosing spondylitis. TCRdb re-called the 5' RACE reads with MiXCR, one entry per CDR3 protein. The table records some 95,000 distinct CDR3 sequences, around 9.4% of them present only once. The material sequenced was blood, either unsorted or a sorted T cell fraction (not recorded which). Receptor source: a male donor with ankylosing spondylitis or in good health (not recorded which).

This clonotype was detected ten times or more. This sequence joins TRBV28 and TRBJ2-7; D perhaps matches TRBD2 (6 bases). The germline V gene encodes CDR1 MDHEN and CDR2 SYDVKM. V lost 7 bases and J 5 bases, leaving 21 bases between the germline ends. The CDR3 runs 15 residues. CDR3 DNA sequence: TGTGCCAGCACCACGAATTCTGCGGGGTCCCACGAGCAGTACTTC. Its translation is CASTTNSAGSHEQYF.

This clonotype was seen many times. V usage is TRBV10-3 and J usage is TRBJ2-1; 7 bases line up with TRBD2. Germline-derived CDR1 and CDR2 are ENHRY and SYGVKD. V was clipped by 4 bases and J by 5 bases; unmatched bases: 5. CDR3 length: 14 amino acids. CDR3 loop: CAISATSVDNEQFF. The CDR3 nucleotides are TGTGCCATCAGTGCCACTAGCGTCGACAATGAGCAGTTCTTC.

This clonotype was picked up many times. V is TRBV29-1 and J is TRBJ2-5, with D perhaps matching TRBD2 (7 bases). This CDR3 is 16 amino acids long. The V end lost 7 bases, the J end lost 5 bases, and 26 bases lay between the germline ends. CDR1 is SQVTM and CDR2 is ANQGSEA in the germline V gene. The CDR3: CSGWVFSSGGRETQYF. CDR3 bases: TGCAGCGGCTGGGTCTTCTCGTCGGGGGGCAGGGAGACCCAGTACTTC. Full variable domain (missing parts from reference TRBV29-1 and TRBJ2-5): SAVISQKPSRDICQRGTSLTIQCQVDSQVTMMFWYRQQPGQSLTLIATANQGSEATYESGFVIDKFPISRPNLTFSTLTVSNMSPEDSSIYLCSGWVFSSGGRETQYFGPGTRLLVL.